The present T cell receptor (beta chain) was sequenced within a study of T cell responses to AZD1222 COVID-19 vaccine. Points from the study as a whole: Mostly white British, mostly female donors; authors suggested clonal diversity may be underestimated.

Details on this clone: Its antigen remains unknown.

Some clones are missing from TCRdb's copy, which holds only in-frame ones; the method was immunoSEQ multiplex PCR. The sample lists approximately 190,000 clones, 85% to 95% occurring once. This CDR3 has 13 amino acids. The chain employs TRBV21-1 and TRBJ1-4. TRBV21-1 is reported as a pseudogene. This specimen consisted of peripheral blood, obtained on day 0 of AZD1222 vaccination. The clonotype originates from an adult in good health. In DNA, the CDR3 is TGTGCCAGCAGTCGCGGGACTGCCGAAAAACTGTTTTTT. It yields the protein CASSRGTAEKLFF.